A selection of T cell receptor beta chains follows, all from one sample in a study of response to subunit inactivated influenza vaccine. From the RT-PCR reads, TCRdb called clonotypes with MiXCR, one entry per CDR3 protein. The repertoire has some 500,000 distinct CDR3 sequences, 10% to 15% of them found once; the top ten carry around 13%. The specimen comprised PBMCs from blood, sampled 40 to 50 days after vaccination. These receptors were collected from a man in his forties or fifties who received an inactivated influenza vaccine. The CDR3 runs from the conserved cysteine through the conserved F or W. The D gene is left open where the match is weak. Rows may omit the clone size; those that give it use once, few, many or a size class.

TRBD2	-	TRBV28	15	TRBJ2-2	CASSTGTSGTGELFF	TGTGCCAGCAGCACAGGGACTAGCGGGACCGGGGAGCTGTTTTTT
TRBD2	few	TRBV20-1	14	TRBJ2-7	CSAKRVAGDVEQYF	TGCAGTGCTAAGCGGGTGGCGGGGGATGTCGAGCAGTACTTC
-	few	TRBV20-1	17	TRBJ2-2	CSARDRTGFANTGELFF	TGCAGTGCTAGAGATCGGACGGGCTTCGCGAACACCGGGGAGCTGTTTTTT
-	-	TRBV6-2/TRBV6-3	12	TRBJ2-7	CASSYSSREQYF	TGTGCCAGCAGTTACTCTTCCAGGGAGCAGTACTTC
-	-	TRBV7-2	12	TRBJ1-1	CASRSYTAEAFF	TGTGCCAGCAGGTCTTACACGGCTGAAGCTTTCTTT
TRBD1	few	TRBV5-6	14	TRBJ2-7	CASSLTTGVYEQYF	TGTGCCAGCAGCCTTACGACAGGGGTGTACGAGCAGTACTTC
-	-	TRBV6-4	18	TRBJ2-2	CTCSLWLRSGPNTGELFF	TGTACCTGCAGTTTATGGCTTAGGAGCGGACCGAACACCGGGGAGCTGTTTTTT
-	few	TRBV2	16	TRBJ1-3	CASTWGKDISGNTIYF	TGTGCCAGCACTTGGGGGAAAGATATCTCTGGAAACACCATATATTTT
TRBD2	-	TRBV7-2	14	TRBJ2-1	CASSLPGLANEQFF	TGTGCCAGCAGCCTCCCGGGACTAGCGAATGAGCAGTTCTTC
-	few	TRBV6-6	11	TRBJ2-1	CASSPGGLQFF	TGTGCCAGCAGCCCTGGGGGACTCCAGTTCTTC